Described below is a single TCR beta chain sequence and its context. This sample is drawn from a study of T cells in Graves' hyperthyroidism and ophthalmopathy. Hyperthyroidism had been newly diagnosed in patients aged 18 to 65, and its duration was under 2 months. The CDR3 is made up of 12 amino acids. The ends were cut back, 3 bases at V and 3 bases at J, with 9 bases in the middle. CDR1 is DFQATT, CDR2 SNEGSKA, per germline (reference sequence). Template material for amplifying TCR beta CDR3 regions consisted of RNA transcripts. RT-PCR in the first round (using the HTBI primer set) targeted the TCR CDR3. MiXCR, run by TCRdb on the multiplex PCR reads, gives a single entry per CDR3 protein. This sample has tens of thousands of distinct CDR3 sequences, with roughly 51% found just once.

The chain recombines TRBV20-1 with TRBJ2-7, with D unclear. Sequencing used peripheral blood or thyroid tissue (not recorded which). The origin of this receptor is a man between 18 and 29 years old with Graves' hyperthyroidism. The CDR3 DNA reads as TGCAGTGCTAGGCGGATCGGCTACGAGCAGTACTTC. Its protein is CSARRIGYEQYF.